This entry concerns a single T cell receptor (beta chain). Its antigen is not known. This CDR3 is built from 12 residues. V lost 2 bases and J lost 6, with 4 bases in between. CDR1 and CDR2 (germline): MNHNY, SVGAGI (reference sequence). The source of the sample is a study of CD8 T cells in ankylosing spondylitis. Findings and limits, study-wide: In ankylosing spondylitis patients, matched synovial fluid reportedly showed significant enrichment of disease-linked clones. For ankylosing spondylitis blood, a TCR beta motif of about eight highly homologous variants appeared characteristic. Peripheral blood samples showed relatively rare disease-linked clones, and these clones were CD8+.

Each TCR beta library was made by quantitative 5'-RACE that incorporated molecular barcodes. TCRdb re-called the 5' RACE reads through MiXCR, storing one row per CDR3 protein. This table holds more than 25,000 distinct CDR3 sequences, approximately 15% found once. The chain has TRBV6-6 and TRBJ1-4; D is undetermined. Sequencing used blood. This TCR derives from a male donor with ankylosing spondylitis or in good health (not recorded which). The CDR3 DNA reads as TGTGCCAGCAGTTACCGGGATGAAAAACTGTTTTTT. It is translated as CASSYRDEKLFF.